The 15 T cell receptor beta chains in this list originate from one sample, sequenced in a study of CD8 T cells in ankylosing spondylitis. TCRdb reanalysed the 5' RACE reads using MiXCR and keeps one entry per CDR3 protein. The sample lists about 390,000 distinct CDR3 sequences, more than 20% seen once, with approximately 15% in the top ten. Notes on the study in general: Apparently characteristic of ankylosing spondylitis blood was a TCR beta motif (about eight highly homologous variants).

No antigens are known for them. Material for sequencing was blood, either unsorted or a sorted T cell fraction (not recorded which). All receptors derive from a male donor with ankylosing spondylitis.

The chain joins TRBV5-1 to TRBJ2-1, with TRBD1 identical over 8 bases. The V gene end was trimmed by 1 base and the J gene end by 4 bases; junction bases not matched to a gene: 7. Germline V gene lookup returns CDR1 SGHRS and CDR2 YFSETQ. The CDR3 extends over 16 amino acids. CDR3 amino acids: CASSLMGQVIYNEQFF. The CDR3 DNA reads TGCGCCAGCAGCTTGATGGGACAGGTGATTTACAATGAGCAGTTCTTC.

The chain uses TRBV19 and TRBJ2-5, with 11 bases aligning to TRBD2. The CDR3 loop spans 15 amino acids. V shed 7 bases and J 4 bases; nucleotides not matched to a gene: 8. Germline CDR1 LNHDA, CDR2 SQIVND (reference sequence). The CDR3, as DNA: TGTGCCAGTACCCCACTAGCGGGAGATGGAGAGACCCAGTACTTC. Translating gives CASTPLAGDGETQYF.

In this sample, this clonotype turned up a few times. CDR3 sequence reads: CASSQDLEGVHVETQYF. Written as DNA, the CDR3 is TGCGCCAGCAGCCAAGATCTCGAGGGAGTTCACGTAGAGACCCAGTACTTC. The V call is TRBV4-1, the J call TRBJ2-5; D may be TRBD2 (5 bases). CDR3 size: 17 residues. V was clipped by 0 bases and J by 4 bases, with 18 bases between them. Germline values: CDR1 MGHRA, CDR2 YSYEKL.

This clonotype has a single count. The chain has TRBV28 and TRBJ2-1, with 9 nucleotides matching TRBD1. The CDR3 runs to 16 residues. Trimming took 4 bases from V and 5 from J; bases not matched to a gene: 9. Germline V CDR1 and CDR2: MDHEN, SYDVKM. The CDR3 bases are TGTGCCAGCAGTTCTTTCGGGACAGGGTACCACAATGAGCAGTTCTTC. Residues: CASSSFGTGYHNEQFF.

V is TRBV20-1 and J is TRBJ2-7; a weak D match, TRBD2 (6 bases). The CDR3 is 14 amino acids. The germline gives CDR1 DFQATT, CDR2 SNEGSKA (reference sequence). The CDR3: CSLPIGGDPYEQYF. CDR3 DNA: TGCAGCTTACCGATAGGAGGGGATCCCTACGAGCAGTACTTC.

This clonotype was picked up a small number of times. This chain connects TRBV20-1 to TRBJ1-6; no clear D. Germline CDR1 DFQATT, CDR2 SNEGSKA (reference sequence). Trimming pared 3 bases from V and 7 bases from J, leaving 13 bases between. The CDR3 is made up of 14 amino acids. The CDR3 sequence: CSASAGGLNSPLHF. The CDR3 DNA reads TGCAGTGCTAGCGCCGGCGGACTGAATTCACCCCTCCACTTT.

Only a few counts were recorded for this clonotype. V usage is TRBV3-1 and J usage is TRBJ2-7, with a possible D match to TRBD1 (6 bases). The CDR3 spans 16 residues. The V gene lost 1 base and the J gene lost 2 bases, with 15 bases spanning the gap. Germline CDR1 and CDR2: LGHDT and YNNKEL (reference sequence). CDR3 in DNA: TGTGCCAGCAGCCAAGTGGTAGGACAGATGACCTACGAGCAGTACTTC. It codes for CASSQVVGQMTYEQYF.

In this sample, this clonotype turned up a few times. The V call is TRBV7-8, the J call TRBJ2-1, with TRBD2 identical over 7 bases. Germline V CDR1 and CDR2: SGHVS, FQNEAQ. V shed 5 bases and J 6 bases; nucleotides not matched to a gene: 7. The CDR3 has 14 residues. CDR3 bases: TGTGCCAGCAGCCCAAGGACTAGACTCAATGAGCAGTTCTTC. Translated: CASSPRTRLNEQFF.

In this sample, this clonotype turned up a few times. The chain recombines TRBV24-1 with TRBJ2-5; 9 bases fit TRBD1. CDR1 KGHDR and CDR2 SFDVKD come from the germline V gene. Germline trimming cut 4 bases from V and 0 bases from J; bases unmatched to any gene: 2. The CDR3 covers 15 residues. The CDR3 DNA sequence: TGTGCCACCAGTGACCGGACAGGGGACCAAGAGACCCAGTACTTC. It yields the protein CATSDRTGDQETQYF.

The table lists this clonotype with a few counts. CDR3 DNA: TGTGCCAGCAGGCCACCAGGCGGGTTTTATGGCTACACCTTC. Translating it yields CASRPPGGFYGYTF. The chain carries TRBV6-1 and TRBJ1-2, with unresolved D. V was pared by 6 bases and J by 5 bases, with 16 bases between. This CDR3 region has 14 residues. Germline V gene lookup returns CDR1 MNHNS and CDR2 SASEGT.

This chain links TRBV28 with TRBJ1-2, with a weak D call TRBD1 (5 bases). V was trimmed by 6 bases and J by 8 bases, leaving 16 bases between them. The germline V gene has CDR1 MDHEN and CDR2 SYDVKM. The CDR3 runs 13 residues. CDR3 protein: CASSPGGRWGYTF. The CDR3 DNA follows: TGTGCCAGCAGCCCTGGGGGGAGGTGGGGCTACACCTTC.

This clonotype was observed a few times. The chain combines TRBV28 with TRBJ2-1; 11 bases align to TRBD2. CDR3 length equals 16 residues. V was clipped by 6 bases and J by 4 bases; unmatched bases: 8. Looked up from germline, CDR1 is MDHEN and CDR2 is SYDVKM. CDR3 protein: CASRTLAGGVYNEQFF. The CDR3 coding sequence is TGTGCCAGCAGGACTCTAGCGGGAGGAGTGTACAATGAGCAGTTCTTC.

Ten or more counts support this clonotype. The chain uses TRBV4-1 and TRBJ1-6; weak D call: TRBD1 (6 bases). Trimming removed 1 base at V and 6 bases at J, with 10 bases between. This CDR3 region has 15 residues. Germline-derived CDR1 and CDR2 are MGHRA and YSYEKL. The CDR3: CASSQVMGANSPLHF. The CDR3 coding sequence is TGCGCCAGCAGCCAAGTTATGGGGGCTAATTCACCCCTCCACTTT.

This clonotype appeared a few times. The chain has TRBV10-3 and TRBJ2-3; 9 positions agree with TRBD2. Germline V gene data show CDR1 as ENHRY and CDR2 as SYGVKD. CDR3 length: 13 residues. The trim removed 11 bases at V and 3 bases at J, leaving 6 bases unmatched. The chain's CDR3 is CAARAGGTDTQYF. The DNA of the CDR3 is TGTGCCGCCCGAGCGGGGGGTACAGATACGCAGTATTTT.

This clonotype turned up a few times. The chain combines TRBV30 with TRBJ2-7; 9 nucleotides align to TRBD1. This CDR3 spans 14 amino acids. V gave up 0 bases and J gave up 5 bases; unmatched junction bases: 5. Germline CDR1 GTSNPN, CDR2 SVGIG (reference sequence). Written as DNA, the CDR3 is TGTGCCTGGAGTGTGGGGACAGGGTCGAACGAGCAGTACTTC. This encodes CAWSVGTGSNEQYF.